This record looks at one T cell receptor beta chain sequence and its context. This clonotype was recorded once. This clone's antigen is unknown. Nothing much larger sits one base from this clone, and base qualities are not available. A solitary read yields weak support. CDR1 is given as SQVTM and CDR2 as ANQGSEA, both from the germline V gene. The germline V end is reduced by 5 bases and the J end by 3 bases; junction bases left unmatched: 4. From the cysteine through the phenylalanine, the CDR3 covers 13 amino acids. Only the CDR3 portion is preserved as DNA: 39 bases, with reading frame beginning at the first base. This sample stems from a study of T-cell reconstitution after alpha-beta-depleted transplantation in children (dated by TCRdb to 2016 to 2017). About the investigation overall: Using TCR repertoire profiling, the study quantitatively followed how T-cell immune reconstitution unfolded in children after TCRalphabeta/CD19-depleted allogeneic hematopoietic cell transplantation. Overall study outcomes, separate from this receptor: In some patients, the high TCRbeta diversity seen at day 60 was put down to recipient T cells and intrathymic progenitors that had survived conditioning. The apparently early alphabetaT-cell count recovery about two months after transplant was reportedly dependent on only several hundred rapidly expanded clones derived from non-depleted graft cells. Over the following months the frequencies of hyperexpanded clones went down, and after one year T-cell counts and TCRbeta diversity were mostly credited to newly produced T cells.

Library creation used PCR. The sequencing machine was an Illumina HiSeq 2500. Molecular barcoding was employed in the preparation of TCR libraries, with unique molecular identifiers being used to normalize TCRbeta repertoire quantification. The public reads were reanalyzed by TCRdb: fastp trimming at Q25, MiXCR alignment, in-frame beta chains only. Rows with a matching CDR3 protein are joined into one entry that keeps the most common DNA and genes. This sample holds about 58,000 distinct CDR3 sequences; 44% were observed only once. Together, the top ten hold 98% of the sample. The meaning of the sample's treatment or condition label: allogeneic hematopoietic cell transplantation with graft depleted of TCRalphabeta T cells and CD19 B cells. Transplant recipients were children who received TCRalphabeta/CD19-depleted allogeneic hematopoietic cell grafts.

Specimen: PBMCs, mostly from graft donor cells, collected 360 days after TCRalphabeta/CD19-depleted stem cell transplant. The rearranged segments are TRBV29-1 and TRBJ1-5; 7 of the junction bases match TRBD1. The sequence was obtained from a male patient aged 5 to 17 who had a stem cell transplant for acute lymphoblastic leukemia, so the T cells may come from the graft donor. The bases read TGCAGCGTTAATACAGGGGTCAATCAGCCCCAGCATTTT. It encodes CSVNTGVNQPQHF.